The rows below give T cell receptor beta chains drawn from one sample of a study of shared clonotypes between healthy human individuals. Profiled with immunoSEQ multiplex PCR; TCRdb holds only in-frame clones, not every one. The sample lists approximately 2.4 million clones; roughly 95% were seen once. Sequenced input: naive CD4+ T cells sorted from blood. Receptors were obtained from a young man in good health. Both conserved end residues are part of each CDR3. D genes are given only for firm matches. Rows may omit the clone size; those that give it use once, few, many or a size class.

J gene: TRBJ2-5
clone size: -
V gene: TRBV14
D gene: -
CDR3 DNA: TGTGCCAGCAGCCAAGGTCGCACGACAGCAAAAGAGACCCAGTACTTC
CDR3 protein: CASSQGRTTAKETQYF

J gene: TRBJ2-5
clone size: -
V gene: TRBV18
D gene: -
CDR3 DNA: TGTGCCAGCCTTAGCGGCCAGGAGGAGACCCAGTACTTC
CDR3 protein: CASLSGQEETQYF

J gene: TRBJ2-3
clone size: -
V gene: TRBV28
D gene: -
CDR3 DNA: TGTGCCAGCAGCGGACTAAGGACGCAGTATTTT
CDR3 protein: CASSGLRTQYF

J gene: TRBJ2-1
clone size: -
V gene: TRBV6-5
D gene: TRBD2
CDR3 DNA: TGTGCCAGCAGTATACTAGCGGGAGGGGCCAATGAGCAGTTCTTC
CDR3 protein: CASSILAGGANEQFF

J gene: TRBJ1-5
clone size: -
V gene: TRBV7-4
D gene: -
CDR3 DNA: TGTGCCAGCAGCCCCGTTGAGGGGGAGATCAATCAGCCCCAGCATTTT
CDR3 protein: CASSPVEGEINQPQHF

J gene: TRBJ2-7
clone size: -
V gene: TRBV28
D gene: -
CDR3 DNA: TGTGCCAGCAGTCCCGGGACACGGGGTTCCTACGAGCAGTACTTC
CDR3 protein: CASSPGTRGSYEQYF

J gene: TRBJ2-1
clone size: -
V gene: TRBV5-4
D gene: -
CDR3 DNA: TGTGCCAGCAGCTTGGGGGGGACCGGGACGTCCTACAATGAGCAGTTCTTC
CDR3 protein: CASSLGGTGTSYNEQFF

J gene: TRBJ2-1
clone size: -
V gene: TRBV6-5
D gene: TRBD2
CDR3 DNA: TGTGCCAGCAGTTACGGGGGAGGGAGTTGGGATGAGCAGTTCTTC
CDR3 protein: CASSYGGGSWDEQFF

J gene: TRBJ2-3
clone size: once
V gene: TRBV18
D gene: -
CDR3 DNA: TGTGCCAGCTCACACAGCACAGATACGCAGTATTTT
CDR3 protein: CASSHSTDTQYF

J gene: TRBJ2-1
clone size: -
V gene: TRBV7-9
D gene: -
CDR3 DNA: TGTGCCAGCAGCTTAGAAACAGGGCAGTTCTTC
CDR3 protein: CASSLETGQFF

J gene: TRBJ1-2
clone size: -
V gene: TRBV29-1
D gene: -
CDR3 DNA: TGCAGCGCTGATCCCGAGGGGGATGGCTACACCTTC
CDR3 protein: CSADPEGDGYTF

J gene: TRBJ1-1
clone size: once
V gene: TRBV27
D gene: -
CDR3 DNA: TGTGCCAGCAGTTTAATGGACAGTAACACTGAAGCTTTCTTT
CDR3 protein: CASSLMDSNTEAFF